The rows below give T cell receptor beta chains drawn from one sample of a study of Graves' ophthalmopathy and Graves' hyperthyroidism. From the multiplex PCR reads, TCRdb called clonotypes with MiXCR, one entry per CDR3 protein. The repertoire holds 500,000 to 700,000 distinct CDR3 sequences, with 22% as singletons. What was sequenced was peripheral blood. The source of these receptors is a woman under 30 with stable Graves' hyperthyroidism. Some clones in this sample may be carry-over from other donors' samples. CDR3s include the opening cysteine and the closing phenylalanine or tryptophan. D genes are given only for firm matches. For some rows the clone size is stated as once, few or many, or as a class when expanded; others skip it.

TRBJ2-7	TRBD2	.	TRBV7-2	14	TGTGCCAGCAGCTCACGAGCTAGCGGGGACGAGCAGTACTTC	CASSSRASGDEQYF
TRBJ2-7	.	.	TRBV6-1	15	TGTGCCAGCAGTGAAGAGACAGAGGGCCCCTACGAGCAGTACTTC	CASSEETEGPYEQYF
TRBJ2-7	TRBD1	.	TRBV12-3/TRBV12-4	15	TGTGCCAGCAGCCACCCGGGACAGGCAACGATCCAGCAGTACTTC	CASSHPGQATIQQYF
TRBJ2-7	TRBD2	many	TRBV7-2	15	TGTGCCAGCAGCTCAGGACTAGCGGAATCCTACGAGCAGTACTTC	CASSSGLAESYEQYF
TRBJ2-5	TRBD1	.	TRBV12-3/TRBV12-4	15	TGTGCCAGCAGTTTTTCAGGGGACAGACAAGAGACCCAGTACTTC	CASSFSGDRQETQYF
TRBJ1-1	.	.	TRBV12-3/TRBV12-4	12	TGTGCCAGCAGTGGACCCAGTAAGGAAGCTTTCTTT	CASSGPSKEAFF
TRBJ1-1	.	.	TRBV19	14	TGTGCCAGTAGTATTATCCAGATGAACACTGAAGCTTTCTTT	CASSIIQMNTEAFF
TRBJ1-5	TRBD1	many	TRBV6-2/TRBV6-3	15	TGTGCCAGCAGGAAAGACAGGGGTGGGATTCAGCCCCAGCATTTT	CASRKDRGGIQPQHF
TRBJ2-7	TRBD1	many	TRBV7-2	14	TGTGCCAGCAGCTTATTCATCCCAGGGGGCGAGCAGTACTTC	CASSLFIPGGEQYF
TRBJ1-2	.	many	TRBV30	13	TGTGCCTGGAGTGCACGAAGCCGCTATGGCTACACCTTC	CAWSARSRYGYTF
TRBJ2-7	.	.	TRBV6-1	12	TGTGCCAGCAGTGAAGCAGTCCACGAGCAGTACTTC	CASSEAVHEQYF
TRBJ1-3	.	many	TRBV29-1	14	TGCAGCGTTGGCCCCCTGGACAGCCCAAACACCATATATTTT	CSVGPLDSPNTIYF
TRBJ2-7	.	.	TRBV28	13	TGTGCCAGCAGTGGACACGCTAACTACGAGCAGTACTTC	CASSGHANYEQYF
TRBJ1-2	TRBD1	.	TRBV7-8	16	TGTGCCAGCAGCACTCGAATCGGCAGGGGGGACTATGGCTACACCTTC	CASSTRIGRGDYGYTF
TRBJ1-1	.	.	TRBV12-3/TRBV12-4	13	TGTGCCAGCAGCCCTATAACGAACACTGAAGCTTTCTTT	CASSPITNTEAFF
TRBJ1-5	.	many	TRBV6-2/TRBV6-3	13	TGTGCCAGCAGTTACATCGAGGACCAGCCCCAGCATTTT	CASSYIEDQPQHF
TRBJ2-5	TRBD1	once	TRBV6-1	15	TGTGCCAGCAGCCCTGGACAGGGCCGTGCAGAGACCCAGTACTTC	CASSPGQGRAETQYF
TRBJ2-5	.	many	TRBV20-1	13	TGCAGTGCTAGGCGGACGGATAAAGAGACCCAGTACTTC	CSARRTDKETQYF
TRBJ2-5	.	many	TRBV4-1	15	TGCGCCAGCAGCCAAGGTCCCCCGACCACCGAGACCCAGTACTTC	CASSQGPPTTETQYF
TRBJ1-3	TRBD1	.	TRBV7-8	16	TGTGCCAGCAGGCGGGATCAGGGGGCTGGGGGAAACACCATATATTTT	CASRRDQGAGGNTIYF
TRBJ2-7	TRBD2	once	TRBV28	14	TGTGCCAGCAGTTCATCCGGACTAGCGGGGGAGCAGTACTTC	CASSSSGLAGEQYF
TRBJ1-1	TRBD1	many	TRBV9	16	TGTGCCAGCAGCACAACGGGACAGGGGGATGTTACTGAAGCTTTCTTT	CASSTTGQGDVTEAFF
TRBJ2-5	.	few	TRBV29-1	12	TGCAGCGTACAGGGCCCTGTGGAGACCCAGTACTTC	CSVQGPVETQYF
TRBJ2-7	.	.	TRBV6-1	16	TGTGCCAGCAGCTTGGTTCTCGGGGGAAACTCCTACGAGCAGTACTTC	CASSLVLGGNSYEQYF
TRBJ2-4	TRBD1	.	TRBV28	15	TGTGCCAGCAGTTCCGAGGGGACAGGGCTAAACATTAAGTACTTC	CASSSEGTGLNIKYF
TRBJ1-6	.	few	TRBV5-6	15	TGTGCCAGCAGCTTGATGCGACAAGTCTATTCACCCCTCCACTTT	CASSLMRQVYSPLHF
TRBJ1-2	.	.	TRBV11-2	14	TGTGCCAGCAGCATGATAGACACGAACTATGGCTACACCTTC	CASSMIDTNYGYTF
TRBJ2-1	TRBD2	.	TRBV24-1	13	TGTGCCACCAGCGCTAGCGGGAATAATGAGCAGTTCTTC	CATSASGNNEQFF
TRBJ1-1	.	few	TRBV4-1	13	TGCGCCAGCAGCCAAGTCGGTTCCAGGGTAGCTTTCTTT	CASSQVGSRVAFF
TRBJ2-3	.	.	TRBV2	12	TGTGCCAGCAGTTTCACCGGGCTCTGGTGGTATTTT	CASSFTGLWWYF
TRBJ1-2	.	.	TRBV24-1	16	TGTGCCACCAGTGATACAAACACCGGGACGATCTATGGCTACACCTTC	CATSDTNTGTIYGYTF
TRBJ2-7	.	many	TRBV12-3/TRBV12-4	13	TGTGCCAGCAGGCGCGGGACTTCCTACGAGCAGTACTTC	CASRRGTSYEQYF
TRBJ1-5	TRBD1	many	TRBV20-1	13	TGCAGTGCATGGGGACAGGGGTATCAGCCCCAGCATTTT	CSAWGQGYQPQHF
TRBJ1-6	.	many	TRBV6-5	18	TGTGCCAGCAGTTACTCGATCCGGGGAAGCTCCTATAATTCACCCCTCCACTTT	CASSYSIRGSSYNSPLHF
TRBJ2-7	.	.	TRBV12-3/TRBV12-4	14	TGTGCCAGCAGCTCCAGGGGATATCTTGGCGAGCAGTACTTC	CASSSRGYLGEQYF
TRBJ2-5	TRBD2	many	TRBV5-1	17	TGCGCCAGCAGCTTGGCTCCTAGCGGGAGTACTCAAGAGACCCAGTACTTC	CASSLAPSGSTQETQYF
TRBJ1-1	.	many	TRBV12-3/TRBV12-4	16	TGTGCCAGCAGCAACCCGCTTGGGGGCTCAGGGACTGAAGCTTTCTTT	CASSNPLGGSGTEAFF
TRBJ2-2	.	many	TRBV6-5	14	TGTGCCAGCAGTTACTCTTTTTCTTCCGGGGAGCTGTTTTTT	CASSYSFSSGELFF
TRBJ2-2	TRBD2	many	TRBV20-1	16	TGCAGTGCTAGGGCGCCGGGACTAGAGGGGACCGGGGAGCTGTTTTTT	CSARAPGLEGTGELFF
TRBJ1-1	.	.	TRBV12-3/TRBV12-4	12	TGTGCCAGCAGTTCGACGGGAAGGGAAGCTTTCTTT	CASSSTGREAFF
TRBJ1-2	.	few	TRBV28	14	TGTGCCAGCAGCTCGTTCGGACCGAGCTATGGCTACACCTTC	CASSSFGPSYGYTF
TRBJ2-2	.	many	TRBV7-7	14	TGTGCCAGCAGCATAGATTCACACACCGGGGAGCTGTTTTTT	CASSIDSHTGELFF
TRBJ1-1	.	.	TRBV13	14	TGTGCCAGCAGCTTAGGGACAGCCCGGTGGGAAGCTTTCTTT	CASSLGTARWEAFF
TRBJ2-7	.	many	TRBV20-1	15	TGCAGTGCTAGAGATATTGAGGGGAATGTTTACGAGCAGTACTTC	CSARDIEGNVYEQYF
TRBJ2-2	.	.	TRBV12-3/TRBV12-4	13	TGTGCCAGCAGATCGGACTCACCCGGGGAGCCGTGTTTT	CASRSDSPGEPCF
TRBJ2-7	.	few	TRBV6-5	16	TGTGCCAGCAGTTACTCGAGCCCCGGGGGTGGCCACGAGCAGTACTTC	CASSYSSPGGGHEQYF